This T cell receptor beta chain was retrieved from a study of neurological immune-mediated disorders. cDNA was made by 5'RACE with 10-nucleotide random UMIs. TCRdb re-derived calls from the 5' RACE reads in MiXCR, one entry per CDR3 protein. The table shows tens of thousands of distinct CDR3 sequences, with around 3.6% occurring only once. The table lists this clonotype with many counts. The sample was PBMCs. The sequence was collected from a man aged 25-45 years with multiple sclerosis.

CDR3 bases: TGCAGTGCTAGAGATCCCGGGAGATACACCGGGGAGCTGTTTTTT. It codes for CSARDPGRYTGELFF. The V call is TRBV20-1, the J call TRBJ2-2; weak D call: TRBD2 (6 bases). CDR3 length equals 15 residues. The V and J ends lost 0 bases and 3 bases respectively, with 11 bases between them. From germline, CDR1 is DFQATT and CDR2 SNEGSKA (reference sequence).